This TCR beta chain comes out of a study of blood T cell repertoires in COVID-19. Across the whole study: In each case, the material was cDNA or gDNA derived from T cells, B-cell-depleted T cells, or PBMCs.

Sequencing was performed with immunoSEQ multiplex PCR; in TCRdb, only in-frame clones are kept and a portion is missing. The repertoire holds about 150,000 clones, with around 89% as singletons. Germline V gene lookup returns CDR1 SNHLY and CDR2 FYNNEI. The CDR3 has 14 residues. The ends were cut back, 6 bases at V and 3 bases at J, with 11 bases in the middle. The TCR was taken from a man aged 18-30 years with COVID-19, enrolled during active disease. Sequenced sample: peripheral blood. The chain is built from TRBV2 and TRBJ2-2; D is uncertain. CDR3 sequence: CASSVITDTGELFF. For the CDR3, the DNA is TGTGCCAGCAGCGTGATTACTGACACCGGGGAGCTGTTTTTT. The full variable domain, in which reference TRBV2 and TRBJ2-2 provide the parts outside the CDR3, is EPEVTQTPSHQVTQMGQEVILRCVPISNHLYFYWYRQILGQKVEFLVSFYNNEISEKSEIFDDQFSVERPDGSNFTLKIRSTKLEDSAMYFCASSVITDTGELFFGEGSRLTVL.